This T cell receptor (beta chain) was sequenced for a study of human T cells and chemical hapten exposure. In the study overall: Patch tests applied 0.01% DPC to the upper back, read at 6 days.

This clonotype occurred a few times. Documented time point: patch test 3, about 24 weeks after DPC sensitization. The treatment here: therapeutic diphenylcyclopropenone sensitization with weekly scalp DPC. Drawing of blood took place ahead of applying each patch test. Unfractionated whole blood yielded the extracted total RNA. Trimming pared 0 bases from V and 0 bases from J, leaving 7 bases between. From germline, CDR1 is SGHRS and CDR2 YFSETQ. There are 14 residues in the CDR3. TCRdb reprocessed the RACE reads via MiXCR and lists one record per CDR3 protein. The table includes about 190,000 distinct CDR3 sequences, under 30% detected once.

The rearrangement uses TRBV5-1 and TRBJ2-7, with a weak D call TRBD2 (6 bases). Sequenced material: whole blood, taken in connection with sensitization to the hapten diphenylcyclopropenone (DPC). This clonotype originated in a woman between 40 and 55 years old with alopecia areata. Some clones in this sample may be carry-over from other donors' samples. The CDR3 loop is CASSLVTSSYEQYF. The CDR3, as DNA: TGCGCCAGCAGCTTGGTGACTAGCTCCTACGAGCAGTACTTC.